The 16 T cell receptor beta chains presented below share a single source sample, sequenced in a study of blood T cells in healthy people across ages. Primed by a sample-barcoded 5' primer and a J-beta primer mix, a second PCR proceeded for about 7 to 11 cycles. TCRdb passed the 5' RACE reads through MiXCR, listing each CDR3 protein once. This table has approximately 960,000 distinct CDR3 sequences, about 27% appearing once. This sample was also put to use in a study of T cells of mothers and their children.

The specimen was blood. These receptors all stem from a woman between 40 and 55 years old in good health.

The chain joins TRBV30 to TRBJ1-2; D call uncertain. CDR1 and CDR2 from the germline V gene are GTSNPN and SVGIG (reference sequence). Trimming took off 3 bases at V and 7 bases at J, with 6 bases between the two ends. This CDR3 has 10 residues. DNA for the CDR3: TGTGCCTGGAGGACCTCTGGCTACACCTTC. Its translation: CAWRTSGYTF.

In regard to this clonotype: A read error may account for a junction end that differs from germline. This chain uses TRBV27 with TRBJ1-2, with a possible D match to TRBD1 (5 bases). Germline assignment: CDR1 MNHEY and CDR2 SMNVEV (reference sequence). CDR3 length: 15 amino acids. The CDR3 DNA sequence: TGTACCAGCAGTTCCCCGGGCAGGGAGGGGTATGGCTACACCTTC. Its translation is CTSSSPGREGYGYTF.

This clonotype was counted a few times. The gene calls are TRBV6-1 and TRBJ2-4, with D hard to call. Germline CDR1 is MNHNS and CDR2 is SASEGT. V lost 4 bases to trimming and J lost 13 bases, with 23 bases between them. This CDR3 is 15 amino acids long. CDR3 loop: CASSGQVTYNNEQYF. The CDR3 DNA sequence: TGTGCCAGCAGTGGCCAGGTAACTTATAACAATGAGCAGTACTTC.

This chain uses TRBV20-1 with TRBJ2-7; D might be TRBD2 (6 bases). This CDR3 spans 14 amino acids. The germline V gene encodes CDR1 DFQATT and CDR2 SNEGSKA (reference sequence). V was trimmed by 4 bases and J by 5 bases, leaving 18 bases between them. CDR3 amino acids: CSAIGAGLRNEQYF. Written as DNA, the CDR3 is TGCAGTGCTATAGGGGCGGGGCTCAGGAACGAGCAGTACTTC.

This clonotype was counted between two and nine times. The chain uses TRBV7-9 and TRBJ2-1; possibly TRBD2 for D (5 bases). V lost 0 bases and J 4 bases, leaving 16 bases between the germline ends. CDR1 is SEHNR and CDR2 is FQNEAQ in the germline V gene (reference sequence). This CDR3 region has 17 residues. The CDR3 region has the DNA TGTGCCAGCAGCTTAGCCGGGGTCGCGCTCGATTACAATGAGCAGTTCTTC. Translating it yields CASSLAGVALDYNEQFF. Complete variable domain (other parts from reference TRBV7-9 and TRBJ2-1): DTGVSQNPRHKITKRGQNVTFRCDPISEHNRLYWYRQTLGQGPEFLTYFQNEAQLEKSRLLSDRFSAERPKGSFSTLEIQRTEQGDSAMYLCASSLAGVALDYNEQFFGPGTRLTVL.

This clonotype was counted many times. The V and J genes are TRBV12-3 or TRBV12-4 and TRBJ2-7; 8 nucleotides match TRBD2. J was trimmed by 4 bases and V by 10 bases; bases with no gene match: 9. CDR3 length: 13 amino acids. The CDR3, as DNA: TGTGCCACGACGCCGGGGGGGCCTTACGAGCAGTACTTC. Translating it yields CATTPGGPYEQYF.

This clonotype was seen once. A much larger clonotype is one base distant, so this may be a read error. V and J are TRBV4-1 and TRBJ2-1; D gene unclear. Trimming cost V 0 bases and J 10 bases, with 13 bases left between them. The CDR3 sequence is 14 residues long. The germline V gene has CDR1 MGHRA and CDR2 YSYEKL. Here the CDR3 DNA reads TGCGCCAGCAGCCAAGAGATAATACAATGGGAGCAGTTCTTC. It yields the protein CASSQEIIQWEQFF.

The rearrangement joins TRBV29-1 to TRBJ1-2; TRBD1 matches 7 bases. Germline CDR1 SQVTM, CDR2 ANQGSEA. J gave up 3 bases and V 0 bases, and 4 bases lay outside the gene matches. CDR3 length: 14 residues. The CDR3 reads CSVEEGGRDYGYTF. The CDR3 region has the DNA TGCAGCGTTGAAGAAGGGGGCCGAGACTATGGCTACACCTTC. The variable domain in full, completed from reference TRBV29-1 and TRBJ1-2, reads SAVISQKPSRDICQRGTSLTIQCQVDSQVTMMFWYRQQPGQSLTLIATANQGSEATYESGFVIDKFPISRPNLTFSTLTVSNMSPEDSSIYLCSVEEGGRDYGYTFGSGTRLTVV.

As for this clonotype: The junction departs from the called germline gene at one end, perhaps through a read error. The chain carries TRBV6-1 and TRBJ1-2; 10 nucleotides agree with TRBD1. The germline V gene has CDR1 MNHNS and CDR2 SASEGT. The CDR3 covers 15 residues. The CDR3 DNA sequence: TGTGCCAGCAGTGAAGCGCGGGGACAGGGGTATGGCTGCACCTTC. This translates into CASSEARGQGYGCTF.

The V and J genes are TRBV10-3 and TRBJ2-7, with unresolved D. Trimming pared 3 bases from V and 1 base from J, leaving 13 bases between. CDR3 length: 15 residues. CDR1 and CDR2 (germline): ENHRY, SYGVKD. CDR3 bases: TGTGCCATCAGTGATCCGGGCGTAATATCCTACGAGCAGTACTTC. Its protein is CAISDPGVISYEQYF.

At least ten counts were recorded for this clonotype. The chain combines TRBV9 with TRBJ1-2; D is possibly TRBD1 (5 bases). Germline V gene sequence: CDR1 SGDLS, CDR2 YYNGEE. V was shortened by 0 bases and J by 4 bases, with 10 bases between the two germline ends. The CDR3 contains 14 residues. DNA of the CDR3: TGTGCCAGCAGCGTAGCCGGGGGTCTCTATGGCTACACCTTC. Its protein product is CASSVAGGLYGYTF.

Here the CDR3 DNA reads TGCAGTGCTAGAGAACGTACCGGGACAGGAGGGGGCTACACCTTC. Protein: CSARERTGTGGGYTF. This chain joins TRBV20-1 and TRBJ1-2; TRBD1 agrees at 8 bases. The junction had 11 bases not matched to a gene; V was cut back by 0 bases and J by 8 bases. CDR3 length: 15 amino acids. Per germline, CDR1 DFQATT and CDR2 SNEGSKA (reference sequence).

This clonotype was found a few times. A read error may explain this, as a much larger clone is one base away. This sequence joins TRBV6-5 and TRBJ2-4; D remains unclear. The germline CDR1 and CDR2 sequences are MNHEY and SVGAGI. V was trimmed by 6 bases and J by 13 bases, leaving 16 bases between them. The CDR3 has 12 amino acids. The DNA of the CDR3 is TGTGCCAGCAGGTCCGGGCGCAATGAGCAGTACTTC. Translating it yields CASRSGRNEQYF.

The chain links TRBV7-2 to TRBJ2-5, with 12 positions matching TRBD2. With 2 bases clipped from V and 2 bases from J, the junction kept 9 bases outside the gene matches. The CDR3 is 18 residues long. Germline CDR1 and CDR2: SGHTA and FQGNSA. In DNA form, the CDR3 reads TGTGCCAGCAGCTTAAGACCCTCTAGCGGGGGGGGGCAAGAGACCCAGTACTTC. Its protein is CASSLRPSSGGGQETQYF.

This clonotype was counted a few times. The CDR3 DNA follows: TGTGCCAGCGAACGGCTGGGCTATGGCTACACCTTC. Amino acid sequence: CASERLGYGYTF. This chain links TRBV28 with TRBJ1-2; D call uncertain. CDR3 length: 12 amino acids. Trimming left V 8 bases short and J 4 bases short, with 11 bases between. Germline V CDR1 and CDR2: MDHEN, SYDVKM.

This clonotype was detected only a few times. The chain recombines TRBV12-3 or TRBV12-4 with TRBJ1-2, with 7 bases that match TRBD1. The CDR3 has 16 residues. V lost 1 base, J lost 10 bases, and 15 bases stayed unmatched. CDR3 nucleotide sequence: TGTGCCAGCAGTTTAGTTGACCCAGGGGGTCTCAACTTCTACACCTTC. Translated, it gives CASSLVDPGGLNFYTF.